This T cell receptor beta chain originates from a study of blood T cell repertoires in COVID-19. At the level of the study: Sources were T cells, B-cell-depleted T cells, or PBMCs; the material itself was cDNA or gDNA.

The CDR3 has 15 residues. Germline-derived CDR1 and CDR2 are GTSNPN and SVGIG (reference sequence). V was trimmed by 0 bases and J by 0 bases, leaving 11 bases between them. The study assigned cohorts using participant-reported clinical history. Symptom resolution, clearance, or two negative PCRs marked the recovered donors of Cohort 3. In the study's own analysis: Scientists estimated how many nucleated cells there were by amplifying reference gene primers. Only in-frame clones appear in the TCRdb table, and some are missing; sequencing was by immunoSEQ multiplex PCR. V, J and clone size were drawn from that table, and D and trimming were deduced from the DNA. The sample includes roughly 200,000 clones, 80% to 90% of them seen just once.

This chain uses TRBV30 with TRBJ2-5, with unresolved D. This TCR was recovered from a man in his forties who had recovered from COVID-19. Sequencing was performed on PBMCs or T cells enriched from blood (not recorded which). CDR3 loop: CAWSVRRSHQETQYF. The CDR3 DNA reads as TGTGCCTGGAGTGTACGGAGATCGCACCAAGAGACCCAGTACTTC.